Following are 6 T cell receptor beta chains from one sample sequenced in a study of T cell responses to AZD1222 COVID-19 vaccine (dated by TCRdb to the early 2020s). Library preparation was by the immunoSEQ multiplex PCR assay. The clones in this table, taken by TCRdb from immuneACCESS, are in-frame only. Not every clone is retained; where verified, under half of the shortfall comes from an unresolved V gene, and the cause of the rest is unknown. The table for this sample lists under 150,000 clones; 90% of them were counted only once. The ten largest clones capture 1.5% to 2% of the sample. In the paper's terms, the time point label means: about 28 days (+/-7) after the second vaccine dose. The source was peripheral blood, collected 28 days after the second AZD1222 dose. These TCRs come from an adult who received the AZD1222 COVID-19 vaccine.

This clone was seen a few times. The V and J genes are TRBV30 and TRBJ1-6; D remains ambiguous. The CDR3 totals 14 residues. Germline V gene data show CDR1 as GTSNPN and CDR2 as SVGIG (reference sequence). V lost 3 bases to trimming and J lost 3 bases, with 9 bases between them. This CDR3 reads CAWRKAVYNSPLHF. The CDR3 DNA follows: TGTGCCTGGAGGAAGGCAGTCTATAATTCACCCCTCCACTTT.

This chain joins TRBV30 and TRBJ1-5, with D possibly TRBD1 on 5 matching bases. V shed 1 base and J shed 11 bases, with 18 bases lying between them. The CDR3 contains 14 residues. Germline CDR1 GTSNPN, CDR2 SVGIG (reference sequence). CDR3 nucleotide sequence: TGTGCCTGGAGTGCACCGAACAGGATGGGGGCCCAGCATTTT. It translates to CAWSAPNRMGAQHF.

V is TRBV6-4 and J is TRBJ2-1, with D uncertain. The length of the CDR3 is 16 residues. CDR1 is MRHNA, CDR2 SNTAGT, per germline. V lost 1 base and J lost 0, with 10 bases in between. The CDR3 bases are TGTGCCAGCAGTGACTTCCCTAGTGTCTCCTACAATGAGCAGTTCTTC. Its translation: CASSDFPSVSYNEQFF.

CDR3 protein: CASTLGQASGNTIYF. DNA of the CDR3: TGTGCCAGTACCCTGGGACAGGCATCTGGAAACACCATATATTTT. This rearrangement joins TRBV19 to TRBJ1-3, with 8 positions matching TRBD1. V lost 7 bases and J lost 1; bases outside the gene matches: 6. This CDR3 has 15 amino acids. From germline, CDR1 is LNHDA and CDR2 SQIVND (reference sequence).

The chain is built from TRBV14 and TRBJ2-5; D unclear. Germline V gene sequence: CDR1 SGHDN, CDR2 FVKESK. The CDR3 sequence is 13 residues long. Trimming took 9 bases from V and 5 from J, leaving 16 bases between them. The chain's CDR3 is CASNFAPRETQYF. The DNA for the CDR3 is TGTGCCAGTAATTTTGCCCCCCGGGAGACCCAGTACTTC.

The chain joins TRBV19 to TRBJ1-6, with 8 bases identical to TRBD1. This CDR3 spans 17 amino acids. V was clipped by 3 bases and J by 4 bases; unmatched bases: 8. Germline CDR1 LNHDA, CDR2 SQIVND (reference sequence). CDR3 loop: CASSILPGQAYNSPLHF. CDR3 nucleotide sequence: TGTGCCAGTAGTATCCTACCGGGACAGGCGTATAATTCACCCCTCCACTTT.